This T cell receptor (beta chain) was sequenced for a study of blood T cell repertoires in COVID-19. The data were produced by immunoSEQ multiplex PCR, yet TCRdb's version contains in-frame clones alone and is incomplete. The data hold 250,000 to 350,000 clones, with roughly 89% observed a single time. CDR3 length: 13 amino acids. V lost 0 bases and J lost 2, with 4 bases in between. Germline values: CDR1 LNHNV, CDR2 YYDKDF (reference sequence). This sequence originates from a woman aged 25 to 45 with active or convalescent COVID-19. The rearrangement joins TRBV15 to TRBJ1-2; the D is unclear. Sequenced input: peripheral blood. CDR3 nucleotide sequence: TGTGCCACCAGCAGAGATAGAAACTATGGCTACACCTTC. Amino acids: CATSRDRNYGYTF.